The rows below give T cell receptor beta chains drawn from one sample of a study of shared clonotypes between healthy human individuals. The protocol was immunoSEQ multiplex PCR, while the TCRdb copy is restricted to in-frame clones and leaves out a portion. This table has about 2,100,000 clones, roughly 91% appearing once. The sequenced sample was naive CD8+ T cells from PBMCs. Receptors were obtained from a man aged 18 to 29 in good health. Some clones in this sample may be carry-over from other donors' samples. CDR3s include the opening cysteine and the closing phenylalanine or tryptophan. A D gene is named only where the DNA matches it firmly. Size is omitted from some rows. Given values are once, few, many or a class for expanded clones.

d_call j_call clone_size v_call cdr3_aa cdr3_nt
- TRBJ1-5 - TRBV2 CASKGRGDQPQHF TGTGCCAGCAAAGGCCGGGGAGATCAGCCCCAGCATTTT
- TRBJ1-1 - TRBV7-8 CASSLELVRGEGTEAFF TGTGCCAGCAGCTTAGAATTAGTAAGGGGTGAGGGCACTGAAGCTTTCTTT
TRBD1 TRBJ1-1 few TRBV7-9 CATDRVGNTEAFF TGTGCCACCGACAGGGTGGGGAACACTGAAGCTTTCTTT
- TRBJ2-1 - TRBV7-9 CASSLAPSSSYNEQFF TGTGCCAGCAGCTTAGCGCCCAGTAGCTCCTACAATGAGCAGTTCTTC
- TRBJ2-1 - TRBV11-2 CASSFGYDEQFF TGTGCCAGCAGCTTTGGTTACGATGAGCAGTTCTTC
TRBD1 TRBJ1-2 - TRBV7-9 CASSPQAGGYGYTF TGTGCCAGCAGCCCTCAGGCAGGGGGATATGGCTACACCTTC
TRBD1 TRBJ2-1 - TRBV13 CASSFRDRGNEQFF TGTGCCAGCAGCTTCCGGGACAGGGGAAATGAGCAGTTCTTC
- TRBJ2-7 - TRBV2 CASSDREATYEQYF TGTGCCAGCAGTGACAGGGAGGCGACCTACGAGCAGTACTTC
- TRBJ1-4 - TRBV9 CASSDPTSDQREKLFF TGTGCCAGCAGCGACCCCACGAGTGACCAGAGAGAAAAACTGTTTTTT
TRBD1 TRBJ2-7 - TRBV10-1 CASSERQGQGAYEQYF TGCGCCAGCAGTGAGAGACAGGGACAGGGGGCCTACGAGCAGTACTTC
- TRBJ1-5 - TRBV21-1 CASSNQQGEYSNQPQHF TGTGCCAGCAGCAATCAACAGGGAGAATATAGCAATCAGCCCCAGCATTTT
- TRBJ1-3 once TRBV29-1 CSVLQSFDTIYF TGCAGCGTTCTCCAGTCATTTGACACCATATATTTT
- TRBJ1-1 - TRBV9 CASSLGRVNTEAFF TGTGCCAGCAGCCTGGGGAGGGTGAACACTGAAGCTTTCTTT
- TRBJ2-1 once TRBV5-6 CASSRSNLGYNEQFF TGTGCCAGCAGCCGATCGAATTTGGGGTACAATGAGCAGTTCTTC
- TRBJ2-7 - TRBV5-8 CASSWVGEQYF TGTGCCAGCAGCTGGGTCGGCGAGCAGTACTTC
TRBD1 TRBJ2-7 - TRBV9 CASSVGGQGGYEQYF TGTGCCAGCAGCGTGGGTGGACAGGGAGGTTACGAGCAGTACTTC
TRBD2 TRBJ2-6 - TRBV7-9 CASSSQTSGVASGANVLTF TGTGCCAGCAGCTCCCAGACTAGCGGGGTGGCCTCTGGGGCCAACGTCCTGACTTTC
- TRBJ1-2 - TRBV4-3 CASSQDRSLSGGYTF TGCGCCAGCAGCCAAGACAGGTCCCTTTCGGGGGGCTACACCTTC
- TRBJ1-4 - TRBV5-4 CASSFDEKLFF TGTGCCAGCAGCTTCGACGAAAAACTGTTTTTT
- TRBJ2-2 - TRBV27 CASSLEGGELFF TGTGCCAGCAGTTTAGAGGGCGGGGAGCTGTTTTTT
- TRBJ2-6 - TRBV5-1 CASSSKGGSGANVLTF TGCGCCAGCAGCTCCAAGGGGGGGTCTGGGGCCAACGTCCTGACTTTC
TRBD2 TRBJ2-1 - TRBV27 CASKSGGAYNEQFF TGTGCCAGCAAATCGGGGGGGGCCTACAATGAGCAGTTCTTC
- TRBJ2-7 - TRBV5-4 CASSSAGTDISQLYEQYF TGTGCCAGCAGCTCCGCCGGGACCGACATATCCCAACTCTACGAGCAGTACTTC
- TRBJ2-7 - TRBV28 CASSLSAEQYF TGTGCCAGCAGTTTAAGCGCGGAGCAGTACTTC
TRBD1 TRBJ2-7 - TRBV27 CASSLRTGDEQYF TGTGCCAGCAGTCTTCGAACAGGGGACGAGCAGTACTTC
- TRBJ2-7 - TRBV6-6 CASKGSSQYF TGTGCCAGCAAAGGTAGCTCGCAGTACTTC
- TRBJ1-1 - TRBV13 CASSLKSRGIEAFF TGTGCCAGCAGCTTAAAGTCCAGGGGTATTGAAGCTTTCTTT
- TRBJ2-7 - TRBV5-1 CASSLLARNEQYF TGCGCCAGCAGCTTGTTGGCTAGGAACGAGCAGTACTTC
- TRBJ1-5 once TRBV6-5 CASSYSSFNQPQHF TGTGCCAGCAGTTACAGCAGCTTCAATCAGCCCCAGCATTTT
- TRBJ1-2 - TRBV29-1 CSVDSGGTGYTF TGCAGCGTTGATTCTGGGGGGACTGGCTACACCTTC
- TRBJ2-1 - TRBV11-2 CASSLDPLAPRGFF TGTGCCAGCAGCTTAGATCCCCTAGCCCCTCGGGGGTTCTTC
- TRBJ2-3 once TRBV27 CASSRRGADRTDTQYF TGTGCCAGCAGTCGGCGCGGAGCAGACCGCACAGATACGCAGTATTTT
TRBD2 TRBJ2-5 - TRBV7-9 CASSIGRGETQYF TGTGCCAGCAGCATCGGGAGGGGGGAGACCCAGTACTTC
- TRBJ2-7 - TRBV7-6 CASSPLGGRTYEQYF TGTGCCAGCAGCCCGTTAGGAGGAAGAACCTACGAGCAGTACTTC
TRBD2 TRBJ2-5 - TRBV25-1 CASRGRGGETQYF TGTGCCAGCAGGGGACGCGGGGGGGAGACCCAGTACTTC
TRBD1 TRBJ2-1 - TRBV7-2 CASSRTIGQGAQIEQFF TGTGCCAGCAGCCGCACGATAGGACAGGGGGCGCAAATTGAGCAGTTCTTC
TRBD1 TRBJ2-7 - TRBV10-2 CASRIQGASYEQYF TGCGCCAGCAGGATTCAGGGGGCCTCCTACGAGCAGTACTTC
- TRBJ2-5 - TRBV28 CASGRQETQYF TGTGCCAGCGGAAGACAAGAGACCCAGTACTTC
TRBD2 TRBJ2-1 - TRBV27 CASSPAGGEIYNEQFF TGTGCCAGCAGTCCCGCGGGGGGGGAGATCTACAATGAGCAGTTCTTC
TRBD1 TRBJ1-1 once TRBV5-1 CASSSAGGNTEAFF TGCGCCAGCAGCTCTGCAGGGGGGAACACTGAAGCTTTCTTT
- TRBJ1-1 - TRBV11-2 CASSLVWGARTEAFF TGTGCCAGCAGCTTAGTTTGGGGGGCGAGGACTGAAGCTTTCTTT
TRBD1 TRBJ1-2 - TRBV7-3 CASSFLNPGTGGIRSGYTF TGTGCCAGCAGCTTCCTCAACCCCGGGACAGGGGGAATAAGGAGTGGCTACACCTTC
- TRBJ2-2 - TRBV2 CASEDRGTGELFF TGTGCCAGCGAAGACCGGGGAACCGGGGAGCTGTTTTTT
- TRBJ1-1 - TRBV27 CASESLHLNTEAFF TGTGCCAGCGAATCCCTCCACCTGAACACTGAAGCTTTCTTT